One and the same sample provided the 6 T cell receptor beta chains below, sequenced in a study of T cell responses to AZD1222 COVID-19 vaccine. Sequenced by immunoSEQ multiplex PCR; TCRdb stores in-frame clones only, minus some. This sample has about 78,000 clones, with around 90% found just once. This sample comprised peripheral blood, obtained on day 0 of MenACWY control vaccination. These receptors were obtained from an adult in good health.

CDR3 protein: CATTSRDYSYEQYF. CDR3 bases: TGTGCCACCACCTCCAGGGACTACTCCTACGAGCAGTACTTC. V and J are TRBV10-3 and TRBJ2-7, with 7 bases that match TRBD2. This CDR3 spans 14 amino acids. CDR1 and CDR2 (germline): ENHRY, SYGVKD. V lost 10 bases and J lost 0; bases outside the gene matches: 9.

This clone was observed a single time. The chain is built from TRBV27 and TRBJ1-5; 8 nucleotides match TRBD1. The length of the CDR3 is 14 residues. V was pared by 5 bases and J by 7 bases, with 7 bases of the junction left unmatched. CDR1 and CDR2 from the germline V gene are MNHEY and SMNVEV (reference sequence). Here the CDR3 DNA reads TGTGCCAGCAGTCGTCCGGGACAGGAACAGCCCCAGCATTTT. Amino acids: CASSRPGQEQPQHF.

The chain uses TRBV7-3 and TRBJ2-1; 8 nucleotides agree with TRBD2. Germline assignment: CDR1 SGHTA and CDR2 FQGTGA. V gave up 2 bases and J gave up 6 bases; unmatched junction bases: 6. The CDR3 covers 15 residues. The CDR3 protein is CASSLGGTSTNEQFF. CDR3 in DNA: TGTGCCAGCAGCTTAGGAGGGACTAGTACCAATGAGCAGTTCTTC.

The rearrangement joins TRBV30 to TRBJ1-4, with unresolved D. Germline values: CDR1 GTSNPN, CDR2 SVGIG (reference sequence). The germline V and J ends were trimmed by 1 base and 3 bases, with 6 bases remaining between them. This CDR3 is 13 amino acids long. The CDR3 bases are TGTGCCTGGAGTGAGGGTCCTAATGAAAAACTGTTTTTT. Amino acids: CAWSEGPNEKLFF.

In its sample, this clone was seen once. The genes are TRBV28 and TRBJ1-5; tentative D call: TRBD1 (5 bases). From germline, CDR1 is MDHEN and CDR2 SYDVKM. CDR3 length: 12 residues. The V end was cut by 5 bases, the J end by 11 bases, with 13 bases between. The CDR3 protein is CASSPMTESQHF. DNA of the CDR3: TGTGCCAGCAGTCCCATGACAGAGTCCCAGCATTTT.

The CDR3 region has the DNA TGCGCCAGCAGAGGAGATACGCAGTATTTT. As protein: CASRGDTQYF. V usage is TRBV5-1 and J usage is TRBJ2-3, with D uncertain. Trimming pared 5 bases from V and 5 bases from J, leaving 3 bases between. Germline loops: CDR1 SGHRS, CDR2 YFSETQ. The CDR3 runs 10 residues.